The 25 T cell receptor beta chains given below trace back to one sample, sequenced in a study of CD8 T cells in ankylosing spondylitis. Findings and caveats of the study: Ankylosing spondylitis blood appeared to be characterized by a TCR beta motif of several highly homologous variants.

Their antigen targets remain unknown. MiXCR, run by TCRdb on the 5' RACE reads, gives a single entry per CDR3 protein. The sample yields under 850,000 distinct CDR3 sequences, around 19% seen once. The sample was blood, either unsorted or a sorted T cell fraction (not recorded which). Receptors originate from a male donor with ankylosing spondylitis.

V usage is TRBV5-1 and J usage is TRBJ2-7; D possibly corresponds to TRBD2 (6 bases). The CDR3 runs to 13 residues. The V gene lost 4 bases and the J gene lost 4 bases, with 12 bases spanning the gap. CDR1 is SGHRS and CDR2 is YFSETQ in the germline V gene. The CDR3, as DNA: TGCGCCAGCAGCGTGGAGGGCACATACGAGCAGTACTTC. Protein sequence: CASSVEGTYEQYF.

In regard to this clonotype: Its ends do not fully match the called genes, so a read error is possible. The chain joins TRBV29-1 to TRBJ2-3, with 9 positions matching TRBD1. CDR3 length: 13 residues. CDR1 is SQVTM, CDR2 ANQGSEA, per germline. Here the CDR3 reads CSVDQTGGSLRDF. DNA for the CDR3: TGCAGCGTTGACCAGACAGGGGGTTCGTTAAGGGATTTT.

This clonotype showed up just a few times. The chain links TRBV4-3 to TRBJ1-5; D gene ambiguous. With 0 bases removed from V and 0 bases from J, the gap between germline ends came to 6 bases. The CDR3 is 15 amino acids. Looked up from germline, CDR1 is LGHNA and CDR2 is YSLEER. The CDR3, as DNA: TGCGCCAGCAGCCAAGATGTCTATAGCAATCAGCCCCAGCATTTT. Protein sequence: CASSQDVYSNQPQHF.

In this sample, this clonotype turned up a few times. The chain couples TRBV5-1 to TRBJ1-1; D gene unclear. V gave up 2 bases and J gave up 11 bases, with 13 bases separating them. Germline CDR1 reads SGHRS; CDR2 reads YFSETQ. The CDR3 runs 12 residues. CDR3 residues: CASSFEGPRAFF. CDR3 nucleotides: TGCGCCAGCAGCTTCGAAGGGCCGCGGGCTTTCTTT.

J is TRBJ1-1 and V is TRBV5-6, with D possibly being TRBD1 (6 bases). Germline CDR1 is SGHDT and CDR2 is YYEEEE. The CDR3 is 15 residues long. The V end was cut by 1 base, the J end by 4 bases, with 14 bases between. DNA of the CDR3: TGTGCCAGCAGCTTGATTGGGGCAGGGGCCACTGAAGCTTTCTTT. Translated, it gives CASSLIGAGATEAFF.

The chain carries TRBV11-2 and TRBJ2-1, with no clear D. The CDR3 is 13 amino acids. Trimming cost V 6 bases and J 4 bases, with 10 bases left between them. The germline CDR1 and CDR2 sequences are SGHAT and FQNNGV. CDR3 protein: CASRDLGYNEQFF. In DNA, the CDR3 is TGTGCCAGCAGGGACCTGGGGTACAATGAGCAGTTCTTC.

This clonotype was counted a few times. J is TRBJ1-3 and V is TRBV30, with TRBD1 as a possible D gene (5 bases). V was clipped by 5 bases and J by 0 bases, with 17 bases between them. CDR3 length equals 16 residues. Looked up from germline, CDR1 is GTSNPN and CDR2 is SVGIG (reference sequence). CDR3 sequence (DNA): TGTGCCTGGTGGGACCTGACAGACAGCTCTGGAAACACCATATATTTT. It translates to CAWWDLTDSSGNTIYF.

This clonotype was seen a few times. This chain joins TRBV28 and TRBJ2-3, with TRBD1 matching 9 bases. Germline CDR1 and CDR2: MDHEN and SYDVKM. This CDR3 comprises 16 residues. The junction had 9 bases not matched to a gene; V was cut back by 4 bases and J by 4 bases. CDR3 amino acids: CASSYPGTGNSDTQYF. CDR3 nucleotides: TGTGCCAGCAGTTATCCCGGGACAGGGAATTCAGATACGCAGTATTTT.

This clonotype was recorded once. The chain is built from TRBV5-1 and TRBJ2-7, with 7 bases fitting TRBD2. The CDR3 has 14 amino acids. The ends lost 1 base at V and 2 bases at J; junction bases unmatched: 3. In germline, CDR1 is SGHRS, CDR2 YFSETQ. The CDR3: CASSLPSGAYEQYF. CDR3 in DNA: TGCGCCAGCAGCTTGCCTAGCGGAGCCTACGAGCAGTACTTC.

This clonotype was found a few times. In DNA, the CDR3 is TGCGCCAGCAGCCAAGAGGGGTCAGGCCCCCAGGGCACAGATACGCAGTATTTT. This gives the protein CASSQEGSGPQGTDTQYF. The gene calls are TRBV4-1 and TRBJ2-3; D gene ambiguous. Trimming shortened V by 0 bases and J by 1 base, and 17 bases separated the two germline ends. CDR3 size: 18 residues. Germline V gives CDR1 MGHRA, CDR2 YSYEKL.

The rearrangement uses TRBV12-3 or TRBV12-4 and TRBJ1-5; 8 bases match TRBD1. The CDR3 runs 15 residues. With 2 bases clipped from V and 3 bases from J, the junction kept 3 bases outside the gene matches. The CDR3 nucleotides read TGTGCCAGCAGTTTAAAGACAGGGGTCAATCAGCCCCAGCATTTT. The encoded protein is CASSLKTGVNQPQHF.

This clonotype was picked up a small number of times. This rearrangement joins TRBV5-1 to TRBJ2-1, with a weak D call TRBD2 (5 bases). In germline, CDR1 is SGHRS, CDR2 YFSETQ. Deletions cut 10 bases from V and 1 base from J, with 21 bases between. The CDR3 contains 16 residues. In DNA form, the CDR3 reads TGCGCCGTCACTCGAGGACCCAGGAGGTCCTACAATGAGCAGTTCTTC. It translates to CAVTRGPRRSYNEQFF.

The chain carries TRBV3-1 and TRBJ2-1; 7 bases fit TRBD1. This CDR3 is built from 16 residues. V lost 3 bases to trimming and J lost 0 bases; unmatched junction nucleotides: 5. Germline V lookup: CDR1 LGHDT, CDR2 YNNKEL (reference sequence). The CDR3 loop reads CASSHRDRVSYNEQFF. The CDR3 bases are TGTGCCAGCAGCCATCGCGACAGGGTCTCCTACAATGAGCAGTTCTTC.

The chain uses TRBV12-3 or TRBV12-4 and TRBJ1-4; 10 nucleotides agree with TRBD1. The CDR3 runs 14 residues. J gave up 8 bases and V 7 bases, and 7 bases lay outside the gene matches. In DNA form, the CDR3 reads TGTGCCAGCACTACGACAGGGGGCGGGGAAAAACTGTTTTTT. Translating gives CASTTTGGGEKLFF.

This clonotype has ten or more counts. The chain uses TRBV4-2 and TRBJ2-3; TRBD2 matches at 8 bases. This CDR3 has 16 amino acids. Germline V gives CDR1 LGHNA, CDR2 YNFKEQ. V lost 1 base and J lost 1; bases outside the gene matches: 4. CDR3 region: CASSQGGSGGTDTQYF. CDR3 bases: TGTGCCAGCAGCCAAGGCGGTAGCGGGGGCACAGATACGCAGTATTTT.

This clonotype was observed many times. The V gene is TRBV29-1, the J gene TRBJ2-1; D not resolved. The CDR3 totals 13 residues. CDR1 is SQVTM and CDR2 is ANQGSEA in the germline V gene. Trimming took off 3 bases at V and 6 bases at J, with 12 bases between the two ends. The CDR3 sequence is CSVEASFINEQFF. CDR3 nucleotides: TGCAGCGTTGAGGCCAGCTTCATCAATGAGCAGTTCTTC.

This clonotype was observed many times. J is TRBJ2-7 and V is TRBV6-1; D is uncertain. Trimming removed 3 bases at V and 5 bases at J, with 14 bases between. Germline V lookup: CDR1 MNHNS, CDR2 SASEGT. The CDR3 runs to 14 residues. CDR3 coding DNA: TGTGCCAGCAGTGATGGCCCCCCGCCCAACGAGCAGTACTTC. Amino acids: CASSDGPPPNEQYF.

This chain joins TRBV7-3 and TRBJ2-1; perhaps TRBD1 as D (6 bases). CDR1 is SGHTA, CDR2 FQGTGA, per germline. Trimming removed 5 bases from V and 0 bases from J, with 11 bases in between. There are 15 residues in the CDR3. The CDR3: CASSAEGGSYNEQFF. As DNA, the CDR3 is TGTGCCAGCAGCGCCGAAGGGGGCTCCTACAATGAGCAGTTCTTC.

This clonotype was counted between two and nine times. The limits of the CDR3 on the DNA are not certain, so only TCRdb's listed CDR3 is given. The chain links TRBV3-1 to TRBJ2-7; the table's D call of TRBD1 was not tested on the DNA. The CDR3 region is 13 residues in length, termini included. The germline CDR1 and CDR2 sequences are LGHDT and YNNKEL (reference sequence). The CDR3 sequence: CASSQVATGARYF.

This clonotype was seen a few times. The rearrangement uses TRBV6-5 and TRBJ1-4, with 8 positions matching TRBD1. The CDR3 spans 13 residues. Germline values: CDR1 MNHEY, CDR2 SVGAGI. V shed 2 bases, J shed 15 bases, and the junction held 8 bases outside the gene matches. CDR3 nucleotide sequence: TGTGCCAGCAGTTACGGAGGACAGGGAATGTTGTTTTTT. Amino acid sequence: CASSYGGQGMLFF.

This clonotype was seen a few times. This chain links TRBV20-1 with TRBJ2-7; TRBD1 or TRBD2 may be the D gene (7 bases each). Deletions cut 0 bases from V and 0 bases from J, with 18 bases between. The CDR3 loop spans 17 amino acids. Germline V gene sequence: CDR1 DFQATT, CDR2 SNEGSKA (reference sequence). CDR3 bases: TGCAGTGCTAGAGATTTCAGGGGGGGAGGGGGCTCCTACGAGCAGTACTTC. Protein sequence: CSARDFRGGGGSYEQYF.

The rearrangement joins TRBV4-1 to TRBJ2-1; D is possibly TRBD2 (5 bases). Germline-derived CDR1 and CDR2 are MGHRA and YSYEKL. With 6 bases removed from V and 7 bases from J, the gap between germline ends came to 22 bases. CDR3 size: 16 residues. The CDR3 sequence is CASSHIGESIKNEQFF. CDR3 in DNA: TGCGCCAGCAGTCACATCGGGGAGTCTATAAAAAATGAGCAGTTCTTC.

This clonotype has only one observation. The chain recombines TRBV4-2 with TRBJ1-5; D gene ambiguous. The germline V gene has CDR1 LGHNA and CDR2 YNFKEQ. The CDR3 extends over 13 amino acids. With 0 bases removed from V and 5 bases from J, the gap between germline ends came to 5 bases. CDR3 sequence (DNA): TGTGCCAGCAGCCAAGAGGCCTATCAGCCCCAGCATTTT. This gives the protein CASSQEAYQPQHF.

The rearrangement joins TRBV11-2 to TRBJ2-3, with D hard to call. The V end was cut by 11 bases, the J end by 3 bases, with 9 bases between. CDR3 size: 11 residues. The germline gives CDR1 SGHAT, CDR2 FQNNGV. CDR3 bases: TGTGCCGCATCCCGTACAGATACGCAGTATTTT. Translated: CAASRTDTQYF. The variable domain in full, completed from reference TRBV11-2 and TRBJ2-3, reads EAGVAQSPRYKIIEKRQSVAFWCNPISGHATLYWYQQILGQGPKLLIQFQNNGVVDDSQLPKDRFSAERLKGVDSTLKIQPAKLEDSAVYLCAASRTDTQYFGPGTRLTVL.

V is TRBV27 and J is TRBJ2-1, with D maybe TRBD2 (6 bases). Germline values: CDR1 MNHEY, CDR2 SMNVEV (reference sequence). Trimming pared 2 bases from V and 13 bases from J, leaving 24 bases between. The CDR3 extends over 16 amino acids. CDR3 in amino acids: CASSLIGLGRRLDQFF. The CDR3 DNA reads as TGTGCCAGCAGTTTAATCGGTTTGGGGAGGCGACTAGACCAGTTCTTC.